The 21 T cell receptor beta chains below come from one sample, sequenced in a study of cytomegalovirus exposure and HLA in healthy donors. Amplification used 60 Vbeta primers and 13 Jbeta primers. Method: immunoSEQ multiplex PCR; TCRdb's copy keeps in-frame clones and lacks some. Reported are 190,000 or so clones; the ten largest clones contain around 0.74%. The material sequenced was PBMCs. These TCRs come from a boy between 10 and 17 years old in good health and CMV-seronegative.

This chain links TRBV5-1 with TRBJ1-2; a weak D match, TRBD1 (6 bases). The CDR3 has 13 residues. The V gene's germline CDR1 is SGHRS and CDR2 YFSETQ. Deletions cut 3 bases from V and 4 bases from J, with 10 bases between. CDR3 coding DNA: TGCGCCAGCAGCTCGGACAGCGTCTATGGCTACACCTTC. This sequence encodes CASSSDSVYGYTF.

The rearrangement links TRBV4-1 to TRBJ1-2; D is uncertain. Deletions cut 2 bases from V and 2 bases from J, with 6 bases between. There are 13 residues in the CDR3. CDR1 MGHRA and CDR2 YSYEKL come from the germline V gene. In nucleotides, the CDR3 is TGCGCCAGCAGCCAATTACAGAACTATGGCTACACCTTC. Its protein is CASSQLQNYGYTF.

V usage is TRBV11-2 and J usage is TRBJ2-2; 12 bases map to TRBD2. Germline CDR1 is SGHAT and CDR2 is FQNNGV. The CDR3 consists of 17 residues. V shed 6 bases, J shed 4 bases, and the junction held 9 bases outside the gene matches. The CDR3 DNA reads TGTGCCAGCAGATCAAGGACTAGCGGGGATCGCACCGGGGAGCTGTTTTTT. This codes for CASRSRTSGDRTGELFF.

The chain employs TRBV7-9 and TRBJ2-5, with TRBD2 matching over 7 bases. The trim removed 0 bases at V and 7 bases at J, leaving 8 bases unmatched. CDR1 SEHNR and CDR2 FQNEAQ come from the germline V gene (reference sequence). The CDR3 spans 15 residues. The CDR3 DNA reads as TGTGCCAGCAGCTTAGCTTCAACCCCGGGGGGGACCCAGTACTTC. It translates to CASSLASTPGGTQYF. The complete variable domain, with remaining parts taken from reference TRBV7-9 and TRBJ2-5, reads DTGVSQNPRHKITKRGQNVTFRCDPISEHNRLYWYRQTLGQGPEFLTYFQNEAQLEKSRLLSDRFSAERPKGSFSTLEIQRTEQGDSAMYLCASSLASTPGGTQYFGPGTRLLVL.

The chain is built from TRBV2 and TRBJ2-5; 9 nucleotides align to TRBD2. The ends lost 10 bases at V and 2 bases at J; junction bases unmatched: 11. CDR1 SNHLY and CDR2 FYNNEI come from the germline V gene. The CDR3 has 15 amino acids. CDR3 DNA: TGTGCCAACAGAGGGCTCGCGGGGGGGCAAGAGACCCAGTACTTC. It codes for CANRGLAGGQETQYF.

The rearrangement joins TRBV18 to TRBJ1-3, with 7 bases fitting TRBD1. CDR3 length: 15 residues. Germline-derived CDR1 and CDR2 are KGHSH and LQKENI. Trimming cost V 3 bases and J 6 bases; bases outside gene matches: 8. CDR3 nucleotides: TGTGCCAGCTCACCCGGGACAGCGATTATAAACACCATATATTTT. Residues: CASSPGTAIINTIYF.

J is TRBJ1-1 and V is TRBV6-5; the D is unclear. The CDR3 extends over 13 amino acids. The germline V gene encodes CDR1 MNHEY and CDR2 SVGAGI. Trimming removed 0 bases from V and 6 bases from J, with 8 bases in between. The CDR3, as DNA: TGTGCCAGCAGTTACTCCGACTGGTCTGAAGCTTTCTTT. It is translated as CASSYSDWSEAFF.

The V gene is TRBV5-6, the J gene TRBJ1-6; 7 bases map to TRBD1. The V gene end was trimmed by 4 bases and the J gene end by 6 bases; junction bases not matched to a gene: 4. CDR1 SGHDT and CDR2 YYEEEE come from the germline V gene. The CDR3 has 14 residues. The CDR3 nucleotides are TGTGCCAGCAGCCCCGGGACAGTTAATTCACCCCTCCACTTT. The encoded protein is CASSPGTVNSPLHF. The whole variable domain, filled in from reference TRBV5-6 and TRBJ1-6, reads DAGVTQSPTHLIKTRGQQVTLRCSPKSGHDTVSWYQQALGQGPQFIFQYYEEEERQRGNFPDRFSGHQFPNYSSELNVNALLLGDSALYLCASSPGTVNSPLHFGNGTRLTVT.

The chain joins TRBV5-4 to TRBJ1-1; 7 bases are shared with TRBD1. CDR1 is SGHNT and CDR2 is YYREEE in the germline V gene (reference sequence). The CDR3 totals 16 residues. V lost 0 bases, J lost 2 bases, and 7 bases stayed unmatched. The chain's CDR3 is CASSLGPGTENTEAFF. The DNA for the CDR3 is TGTGCCAGCAGCTTGGGTCCCGGGACAGAAAACACTGAAGCTTTCTTT.

V usage is TRBV4-1 and J usage is TRBJ2-7, with 8 bases identical to TRBD2. This CDR3 spans 16 amino acids. The V segment lost 0 bases and the J segment 2 bases; nucleotides outside the gene matches: 6. The V gene's germline CDR1 is MGHRA and CDR2 YSYEKL. This chain's CDR3 is CASSQEKAGVAYEQYF. As DNA, the CDR3 is TGCGCCAGCAGCCAAGAAAAAGCGGGGGTAGCCTACGAGCAGTACTTC.

The chain joins TRBV2 to TRBJ1-1; D might be TRBD1 (5 bases). The V end lost 10 bases, the J end lost 4 bases, and 13 bases lay between the germline ends. Germline-derived CDR1 and CDR2 are SNHLY and FYNNEI. There are 12 residues in the CDR3. This chain's CDR3 is CATRPGGTEAFF. Written as DNA, the CDR3 is TGTGCCACCCGGCCGGGGGGCACTGAAGCTTTCTTT.

V and J are TRBV30 and TRBJ1-1, with 8 bases matching TRBD1. The CDR3 is 13 amino acids. In germline, CDR1 is GTSNPN, CDR2 SVGIG (reference sequence). With V trimmed by 1 base and J by 7 bases, 5 bases remained unmatched. In DNA, the CDR3 is TGTGCCTGGAGTGGACAGGGGCTGGGTGAAGCTTTCTTT. It codes for CAWSGQGLGEAFF. The complete variable domain, with remaining parts taken from reference TRBV30 and TRBJ1-1, reads SQTIHQWPATLVQPVGSPLSLECTVEGTSNPNLYWYRQAAGRGLQLLFYSVGIGQISSEVPQNLSASRPQDRQFILSSKKLLLSDSGFYLCAWSGQGLGEAFFGQGTRLTVV.

The chain carries TRBV28 and TRBJ2-2, with D perhaps TRBD1 (6 bases). Germline V gives CDR1 MDHEN, CDR2 SYDVKM. The V and J ends lost 5 bases and 2 bases respectively, with 12 bases between them. The CDR3 runs to 15 residues. The CDR3 sequence: CASSTRDKNTGELFF. The CDR3 bases are TGTGCCAGCAGTACCCGGGACAAAAACACCGGGGAGCTGTTTTTT.

V gene TRBV4-1 combines with J gene TRBJ2-1, with a weak D call TRBD2 (5 bases). This CDR3 contains 16 residues. Trimming shortened V by 0 bases and J by 3 bases, and 12 bases separated the two germline ends. Germline V gene sequence: CDR1 MGHRA, CDR2 YSYEKL. Here the CDR3 reads CASSQEARDLYNEQFF. In DNA form, the CDR3 reads TGCGCCAGCAGCCAAGAAGCCCGGGATCTCTACAATGAGCAGTTCTTC.

The rearrangement uses TRBV5-3 and TRBJ2-3; TRBD2 matches 8 bases. TRBV5-3 is an ORF, and what it does is uncertain. V lost 6 bases and J lost 4; bases outside the gene matches: 10. The CDR3 contains 15 residues. The CDR3 is CARNLGLAGPDTQYF. CDR3 in DNA: TGTGCCAGAAACCTCGGGTTAGCGGGGCCAGATACGCAGTATTTT.

The gene calls are TRBV28 and TRBJ1-2; a possible D gene is TRBD1 (5 bases). Germline V gene sequence: CDR1 MDHEN, CDR2 SYDVKM. The CDR3 is made up of 13 amino acids. Trimming removed 8 bases at V and 0 bases at J, with 10 bases between. CDR3 sequence (DNA): TGTGCCAGCGGGGGGGGAGCTAACTATGGCTACACCTTC. Translation: CASGGGANYGYTF.

The V gene is TRBV6-6, the J gene TRBJ1-1, with no clear D. Deletions cut 5 bases from V and 5 bases from J, with 12 bases between. Looked up from germline, CDR1 is MNHNY and CDR2 is SVGAGI (reference sequence). CDR3 length: 13 amino acids. CDR3 nucleotide sequence: TGTGCCAGCAGTACGTCCCCGAGGACTGAAGCTTTCTTT. This translates into CASSTSPRTEAFF.

J is TRBJ1-3 and V is TRBV4-1; D is unclear. This CDR3 region has 16 residues. V lost 1 base and J 7 bases, leaving 17 bases between the germline ends. Germline CDR1 reads MGHRA; CDR2 reads YSYEKL. The CDR3 loop reads CASSQGVGRTQNTIYF. For the CDR3, the DNA is TGCGCCAGCAGCCAAGGGGTAGGAAGAACACAGAACACCATATATTTT.

The chain couples TRBV27 to TRBJ2-1, with TRBD1 as a possible D gene (5 bases). This CDR3 spans 16 amino acids. CDR1 is MNHEY, CDR2 SMNVEV, per germline (reference sequence). Trimming took off 5 bases at V and 2 bases at J, with 16 bases between the two ends. The CDR3 bases are TGTGCCAGCAGTCCCCCAGGGCACCGGGCCTACAATGAGCAGTTCTTC. Amino acid sequence: CASSPPGHRAYNEQFF.

V and J are TRBV5-6 and TRBJ1-4; D remains unclear. The CDR3 is made up of 13 amino acids. Germline V gene data show CDR1 as SGHDT and CDR2 as YYEEEE. Trimming cost V 0 bases and J 4 bases, with 4 bases left between them. DNA for the CDR3: TGTGCCAGCAGCTTGGCCGTTAATGAAAAACTGTTTTTT. This encodes CASSLAVNEKLFF.

The chain joins TRBV7-9 to TRBJ1-4; maybe TRBD1 (6 bases). Germline V lookup: CDR1 SEHNR, CDR2 FQNEAQ (reference sequence). The CDR3 contains 14 residues. V was pared by 1 base and J by 5 bases, with 8 bases between. The CDR3 region has the DNA TGTGCCAGCAGCTTAGAGCAGGGGAATGAAAAACTGTTTTTT. It codes for CASSLEQGNEKLFF.